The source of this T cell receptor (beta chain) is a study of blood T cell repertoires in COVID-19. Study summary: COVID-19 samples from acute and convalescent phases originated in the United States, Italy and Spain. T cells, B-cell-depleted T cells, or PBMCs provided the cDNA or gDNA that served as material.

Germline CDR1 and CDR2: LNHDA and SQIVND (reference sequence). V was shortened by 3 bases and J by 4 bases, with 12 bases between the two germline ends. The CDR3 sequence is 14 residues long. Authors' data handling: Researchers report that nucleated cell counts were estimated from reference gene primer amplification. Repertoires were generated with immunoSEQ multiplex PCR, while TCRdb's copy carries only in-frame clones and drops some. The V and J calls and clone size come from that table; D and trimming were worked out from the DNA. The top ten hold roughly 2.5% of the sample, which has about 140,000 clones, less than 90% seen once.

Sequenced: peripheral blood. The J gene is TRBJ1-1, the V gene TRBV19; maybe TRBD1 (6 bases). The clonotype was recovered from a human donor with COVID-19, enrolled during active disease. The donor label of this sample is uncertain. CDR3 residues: CASSIGGGVTEAFF. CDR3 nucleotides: TGTGCCAGTAGTATCGGAGGGGGGGTCACTGAAGCTTTCTTT.